Presented here are 30 T cell receptor beta chains from one specimen sequenced in a study of shared clonotypes between healthy human individuals. Only in-frame clones appear in the TCRdb table, and some are missing; sequencing was by immunoSEQ multiplex PCR. The table lists 400,000 to 600,000 clones, about 75% of them singletons. Sequencing was carried out using PBMCs. The receptors shown here come from a woman aged 40 to 49 in good health. Some clones in this sample may be carry-over from other donors' samples.

The chain couples TRBV5-1 to TRBJ2-7, with TRBD1 matching 7 bases. Trimming removed 4 bases from V and 0 bases from J; junction bases left unmatched: 4. This CDR3 spans 14 amino acids. Germline loops: CDR1 SGHRS, CDR2 YFSETQ. The CDR3 bases are TGCGCCAGCAGCCCGACAGGGCTCTCCTACGAGCAGTACTTC. Translated, it gives CASSPTGLSYEQYF.

V usage is TRBV5-4 and J usage is TRBJ1-5, with 9 bases that match TRBD1. The germline CDR1 and CDR2 sequences are SGHNT and YYREEE (reference sequence). The CDR3 is made up of 15 amino acids. The ends lost 4 bases at V and 3 bases at J; junction bases unmatched: 5. The CDR3 DNA follows: TGTGCCAGCAGCCCCGGGACAGGGTCCAATCAGCCCCAGCATTTT. Amino acids: CASSPGTGSNQPQHF. The complete variable domain, with remaining parts taken from reference TRBV5-4 and TRBJ1-5, reads ETGVTQSPTHLIKTRGQQVTLRCSSQSGHNTVSWYQQALGQGPQFIFQYYREEENGRGNFPPRFSGLQFPNYSSELNVNALELDDSALYLCASSPGTGSNQPQHFGDGTRLSIL.

This clone showed up just a few times. The chain links TRBV5-1 to TRBJ1-2; TRBD1 is a possible D gene (5 bases). This CDR3 is built from 15 residues. Germline V gene sequence: CDR1 SGHRS, CDR2 YFSETQ. Trimming took off 3 bases at V and 5 bases at J, with 17 bases between the two ends. CDR3 nucleotides: TGCGCCAGCAGCTGGGCGGGGCAGGGACCATATGGCTACACCTTC. Translated, it gives CASSWAGQGPYGYTF.

This rearrangement joins TRBV19 to TRBJ2-5, with 8 bases fitting TRBD2. The V gene end was trimmed by 1 base and the J gene end by 2 bases; junction bases not matched to a gene: 6. The CDR3 runs to 16 residues. The germline CDR1 and CDR2 sequences are LNHDA and SQIVND (reference sequence). CDR3 sequence (DNA): TGTGCCAGTAGTATAGGCGGTACTAGCGGACAAGAGACCCAGTACTTC. It encodes CASSIGGTSGQETQYF. Full variable domain (outside the CDR3, taken from reference TRBV19 and TRBJ2-5): DGGITQSPKYLFRKEGQNVTLSCEQNLNHDAMYWYRQDPGQGLRLIYYSQIVNDFQKGDIAEGYSVSREKKESFPLTVTSAQKNPTAFYLCASSIGGTSGQETQYFGPGTRLLVL.

The chain couples TRBV27 to TRBJ1-2; D perhaps matches TRBD1 (6 bases). Germline assignment: CDR1 MNHEY and CDR2 SMNVEV (reference sequence). V dropped 3 bases and J dropped 8 bases, with 22 bases sitting between them. This CDR3 spans 16 amino acids. In DNA form, the CDR3 reads TGTGCCAGCAGTTTTGGTCCCCCAGGGGCGTATTGGGGCTACACCTTC. As protein: CASSFGPPGAYWGYTF.

V and J are TRBV5-1 and TRBJ2-5; D could derive from TRBD1 or TRBD2 (5 bases each). This CDR3 region has 16 residues. Germline V gene data show CDR1 as SGHRS and CDR2 as YFSETQ. V was pared by 0 bases and J by 5 bases, with 17 bases between. CDR3 sequence: CASSLDGGSGFETQYF. In DNA form, the CDR3 reads TGCGCCAGCAGCTTGGATGGAGGATCAGGGTTCGAGACCCAGTACTTC.

The V gene is TRBV25-1, the J gene TRBJ1-3; D gene unclear. V was shortened by 1 base and J by 0 bases, with 7 bases between the two germline ends. The CDR3 runs to 15 residues. CDR1 is MGHDK and CDR2 is SYGVNS in the germline V gene. The CDR3 is CASSESKSSGNTIYF. In DNA form, the CDR3 reads TGTGCCAGCAGTGAATCAAAGTCCTCTGGAAACACCATATATTTT.

This clone showed up just a few times. V is TRBV7-9 and J is TRBJ1-4; D is unclear. CDR1 SEHNR and CDR2 FQNEAQ come from the germline V gene (reference sequence). Trimming shortened V by 0 bases and J by 4 bases, and 9 bases separated the two germline ends. CDR3 length equals 15 residues. CDR3 nucleotides: TGTGCCAGCAGCTTAGCGGTGGGATTTAATGAAAAACTGTTTTTT. Protein product: CASSLAVGFNEKLFF.

The chain combines TRBV5-1 with TRBJ2-7; D not resolved. V lost 0 bases and J 1 base, leaving 5 bases between the germline ends. The V gene's germline CDR1 is SGHRS and CDR2 YFSETQ. This CDR3 contains 13 residues. CDR3 bases: TGCGCCAGCAGCTTGGCTTATTCCTACGAGCAGTACTTC. Translating gives CASSLAYSYEQYF.

The CDR3 DNA follows: TGTGCCAGCAGCTTAGCGGATAATTCACCCCTCCACTTT. Protein sequence: CASSLADNSPLHF. The chain recombines TRBV7-2 with TRBJ1-6, with no clear D. Germline assignment: CDR1 SGHTA and CDR2 FQGNSA. The CDR3 spans 13 residues. Trimming took 0 bases from V and 5 from J, leaving 2 bases between them.

The chain recombines TRBV4-2 with TRBJ2-3, with D hard to call. Trimming cost V 0 bases and J 3 bases, with 4 bases left between them. Per germline, CDR1 LGHNA and CDR2 YNFKEQ. The CDR3 totals 13 residues. The CDR3 region has the DNA TGTGCCAGCAGCCAAGAGTGGACAGATACGCAGTATTTT. Its protein product is CASSQEWTDTQYF.

The chain recombines TRBV20-1 with TRBJ2-1; D is uncertain. The germline V and J ends were trimmed by 6 bases and 6 bases, with 3 bases remaining between them. In germline, CDR1 is DFQATT, CDR2 SNEGSKA (reference sequence). The CDR3 covers 9 residues. The CDR3, as DNA: TGCAGTGCAATCAATGAGCAGTTCTTC. It specifies CSAINEQFF.

Only a few counts were recorded for this clone. The J gene is TRBJ2-7, the V gene TRBV5-5; D may correspond to TRBD1 or TRBD2 (5 bases each). Germline CDR1 and CDR2: SGHKS and YYEKEE (reference sequence). V dropped 6 bases and J dropped 0 bases, with 13 bases sitting between them. The CDR3 is 14 amino acids. The CDR3 here is CASTGRISSYEQYF. The CDR3 DNA follows: TGTGCCAGCACGGGACGGATCAGCTCCTACGAGCAGTACTTC.

The V and J genes are TRBV7-2 and TRBJ2-4; the D gene is possibly TRBD2 (6 bases). The CDR3 runs 15 residues. V was cut by 1 base and J by 6 bases, with 13 bases left in between. Germline-derived CDR1 and CDR2 are SGHTA and FQGNSA. CDR3 sequence: CASSLEAGQGNIQYF. The CDR3 DNA follows: TGTGCCAGCAGCTTAGAGGCGGGGCAGGGAAACATTCAGTACTTC.

The chain is built from TRBV6-5 and TRBJ1-4; D gene ambiguous. V was clipped by 5 bases and J by 6 bases, with 13 bases between them. Germline lookup yields CDR1 MNHEY and CDR2 SVGAGI. There are 14 residues in the CDR3. CDR3 nucleotides: TGTGCCAGCAGTATTCGGGCAGCTCATGAAAAACTGTTTTTT. Translating it yields CASSIRAAHEKLFF.

Of note for this clone: This sequence may be a read error, since a much larger clone differs from it by one base. This chain uses TRBV28 with TRBJ2-7; TRBD2 matches 14 bases. The germline V gene encodes CDR1 MDHEN and CDR2 SYDVKM. Unmatched junction bases numbered 7, after V lost 6 bases and J lost 6 bases. CDR3 length: 15 amino acids. The CDR3 DNA is TGTGCCAGCAGATTGGGACTAGCGGGAGTAAGCGAGCAGTACTTC. Residues: CASRLGLAGVSEQYF.

The V gene is TRBV29-1, the J gene TRBJ2-3; 8 bases are a match to TRBD2. The CDR3 runs 14 residues. V lost 7 bases, J lost 6 bases, and 12 bases stayed unmatched. Germline V lookup: CDR1 SQVTM, CDR2 ANQGSEA. The CDR3 bases are TGCAGCGCGTGCCCGGAGCGGGAGTTTGATACGCAGTATTTT. Encoded protein: CSACPEREFDTQYF.

This clone was recorded many times. This chain's CDR3 is CATRMGTENEKLFF. CDR3 nucleotides: TGTGCCACCCGCATGGGGACTGAAAATGAAAAACTGTTTTTT. This chain links TRBV28 with TRBJ1-4, with D tentatively TRBD1 (5 bases). The CDR3 extends over 14 amino acids. Trimming stripped 10 bases from V and 5 bases from J, with 17 bases between. Germline lookup yields CDR1 MDHEN and CDR2 SYDVKM.

The rearrangement joins TRBV6-1 to TRBJ2-3, with TRBD2 as a possible D gene (5 bases). This CDR3 region has 16 residues. Germline CDR1 and CDR2: MNHNS and SASEGT. Trimming stripped 3 bases from V and 1 base from J, with 14 bases between. For the CDR3, the DNA is TGTGCCAGCAGTGATGTCGAGGGCCGGGGCACAGATACGCAGTATTTT. Translation: CASSDVEGRGTDTQYF.

This clone has just a few counts. The J gene is TRBJ1-5, the V gene TRBV18; D is unresolved. The CDR3 runs to 13 residues. Per germline, CDR1 KGHSH and CDR2 LQKENI. Trimming shortened V by 1 base and J by 4 bases, and 5 bases separated the two germline ends. CDR3 amino acids: CASSPLRNQPQHF. The CDR3 nucleotides are TGTGCCAGCTCACCACTTCGTAATCAGCCCCAGCATTTT.

The chain joins TRBV18 to TRBJ2-1; TRBD2 matches at 11 bases. With 0 bases clipped from V and 6 bases from J, the junction kept 10 bases outside the gene matches. The germline V gene has CDR1 KGHSH and CDR2 LQKENI. The CDR3 is 18 residues long. Here the CDR3 DNA reads TGTGCCAGCTCACCACCAGCTGTCCTCCTAGCGGGAGGCAATGAGCAGTTCTTC. Its protein product is CASSPPAVLLAGGNEQFF. Drawing the rest from reference TRBV18 and TRBJ2-1, the complete variable domain is NAGVMQNPRHLVRRRGQEARLRCSPMKGHSHVYWYRQLPEEGLKFMVYLQKENIIDESGMPKERFSAEFPKEGPSILRIQQVVRGDSAAYFCASSPPAVLLAGGNEQFFGPGTRLTVL.

In the case of this clone: Other DNA sequences in this sample translate to the same CDR3. The V call is TRBV28, the J call TRBJ2-7; D call uncertain. Germline CDR1 reads MDHEN; CDR2 reads SYDVKM. The CDR3 is 12 amino acids. Trimming pared 2 bases from V and 3 bases from J, leaving 5 bases between. CDR3 sequence reads: CASSLAVYEQYF. The CDR3 nucleotides read TGTGCCAGCAGTTTAGCTGTCTACGAGCAGTACTTC.

CDR3 amino acids: CASSASGEETQYF. The CDR3 bases are TGTGCCAGCTCAGCTAGCGGCGAAGAGACCCAGTACTTC. The chain links TRBV18 to TRBJ2-5; TRBD2 aligns across 7 bases. Per the germline V gene, CDR1 is KGHSH and CDR2 is LQKENI. This CDR3 spans 13 amino acids. J lost 3 bases, V lost 5 bases, and 3 bases had no gene match.

This clone was seen a few times. V usage is TRBV19 and J usage is TRBJ1-4; weak D call: TRBD1 (6 bases). The CDR3 is 14 residues long. Germline CDR1 reads LNHDA; CDR2 reads SQIVND (reference sequence). The V end lost 5 bases, the J end lost 8 bases, and 15 bases lay between the germline ends. The CDR3 nucleotides are TGTGCCAGTAGTGTCGGGGGCAGTCGGGAAAAACTGTTTTTT. It specifies CASSVGGSREKLFF.

The CDR3 protein is CASSSDGHSGNTIYF. The CDR3 DNA is TGTGCCAGCAGCTCGGACGGACACTCTGGAAACACCATATATTTT. The rearrangement joins TRBV7-8 to TRBJ1-3; the D gene is possibly TRBD1 (5 bases). Per germline, CDR1 SGHVS and CDR2 FQNEAQ. This CDR3 comprises 15 residues. V gave up 4 bases and J gave up 0 bases, with 10 bases separating them.

The rearrangement links TRBV6-5 to TRBJ1-2; 7 nucleotides agree with TRBD1. Germline CDR1 is MNHEY and CDR2 is SVGAGI. V trimming: 6 bases; J trimming: 4 bases; junction bases outside the gene matches: 5. The CDR3 contains 13 residues. The CDR3 DNA is TGTGCCAGCAGGGGGACAGCCTCCTATGGCTACACCTTC. This encodes CASRGTASYGYTF.

This chain connects TRBV19 to TRBJ2-7; D possibly matches TRBD1 or TRBD2 (6 bases each). This CDR3 is built from 14 residues. Germline loops: CDR1 LNHDA, CDR2 SQIVND (reference sequence). Trimming stripped 4 bases from V and 1 base from J, with 11 bases between. In DNA, the CDR3 is TGTGCCAGTAGTAACGGAGGGGGGTCCTACGAGCAGTACTTC. Amino acid sequence: CASSNGGGSYEQYF. The complete variable domain, with remaining parts taken from reference TRBV19 and TRBJ2-7, reads DGGITQSPKYLFRKEGQNVTLSCEQNLNHDAMYWYRQDPGQGLRLIYYSQIVNDFQKGDIAEGYSVSREKKESFPLTVTSAQKNPTAFYLCASSNGGGSYEQYFGPGTRLTVT.

Remarks on this clone: Relative to the germline gene, one junction end is altered; a read error may explain this. V is TRBV7-9 and J is TRBJ1-1; D is unclear. Germline CDR1 and CDR2: SEHNR and FQNEAQ (reference sequence). CDR3 length: 12 amino acids. In DNA, the CDR3 is TGTGCAAGCAGCTTAATGAACACTGAAGCTCTCTTT. Translating it yields CASSLMNTEALF.

The rearrangement uses TRBV9 and TRBJ2-1; tentative D call: TRBD1 (5 bases). V lost 1 base and J 5 bases, leaving 10 bases between the germline ends. The CDR3 covers 14 residues. Germline loops: CDR1 SGDLS, CDR2 YYNGEE. CDR3 sequence: CASSVKGSDNEQFF. The CDR3 bases are TGTGCCAGCAGCGTAAAGGGGTCCGACAATGAGCAGTTCTTC.

The chain links TRBV19 to TRBJ1-2; the match to TRBD1 covers 7 bases. The CDR3 consists of 15 residues. Germline values: CDR1 LNHDA, CDR2 SQIVND (reference sequence). V lost 6 bases to trimming and J lost 3 bases; unmatched junction nucleotides: 10. CDR3 nucleotide sequence: TGTGCCAGTAGGCCCCGGACAGGTGAAGACTATGGCTACACCTTC. Amino acid sequence: CASRPRTGEDYGYTF.